Here is one TCR beta chain with its context. Antigen unknown. Positively selected for CCR7, the CD45RO-negative cells used as naive CD8 cells excluded terminally differentiated effector memory CD45RA+ cells. This entry is derived from a study of shared clonotypes between healthy human individuals. Study-level information: There were three CD4 naive, three CD4 memory, two CD8 naive and one CD8 memory plates per donor.

Sequencing was performed with immunoSEQ multiplex PCR; in TCRdb, only in-frame clones are kept and a portion is missing. The sample lists hundreds of thousands of clones; about 95% were seen once. Looked up from germline, CDR1 is SQVTM and CDR2 is ANQGSEA. V lost 0 bases to trimming and J lost 5 bases, with 12 bases between them. This CDR3 is built from 14 residues. Study-wide points: Memory subsets generally showed lower estimated richness than naive subsets. Only blood was sampled, and tissue TCR repertoires likely differ from blood ones. Relative to their counterparts shared across all four donors, non-shared clonotypes exhibited diminished generation probabilities.

The receptor was isolated from a woman younger than 45 in good health. This rearrangement joins TRBV29-1 to TRBJ2-3; maybe TRBD2 (6 bases). The sequencing input was naive CD8+ T cells sorted from blood. Here the CDR3 reads CSVEDLREEDTQYF. The CDR3 DNA sequence: TGCAGCGTTGAAGATCTAAGGGAGGAAGATACGCAGTATTTT.